These T cell receptor beta chains were read from a single sample in a study of response to subunit inactivated influenza vaccine. A single record per CDR3 protein comes from TCRdb applying MiXCR to the RT-PCR reads. The sample yields around 750,000 distinct CDR3 sequences, 21% seen once. Sequencing was performed on PBMCs from blood, taken around 5 days after vaccination. Source of these receptors: a man aged 50 to 60 who received an inactivated influenza vaccine. Both conserved end residues are part of each CDR3.

V	J	CDR3
TRBV29-1	TRBJ1-2	CSVRQPEEGYTF
TRBV3-1	TRBJ2-3	CASSPSGGPTLSTDTQYF
TRBV12-3/TRBV12-4	TRBJ1-3	CASSQPGGLRNTIYF
TRBV5-1	TRBJ2-7	CASSRPGRPGGYDDEQYF
TRBV7-8	TRBJ2-7	CASSLVGGAYEQYF
TRBV20-1	TRBJ2-5	CSARTSAWYQETQYF
TRBV7-2	TRBJ2-5	CASSRGPTSTETQYF
TRBV9	TRBJ2-2	CASSVDHTGELFF
TRBV6-5	TRBJ1-3	CASSSLSGIGNTIYF
TRBV7-8	TRBJ2-4	CASSRDRVLSYIQYF
TRBV6-1	TRBJ1-1	CASSASEAFF
TRBV27	TRBJ2-2	CASSSTSVGELFF
TRBV20-1	TRBJ1-4	CSARGEEKLFF
TRBV7-9	TRBJ2-5	CASSFLAGGTQYF
TRBV24-1	TRBJ2-1	CATSDSTSGRLGEQFF
TRBV6-2/TRBV6-3	TRBJ2-4	CASSYWKNIQYF
TRBV5-1	TRBJ2-2	CASSLVTGRPGELFF
TRBV5-6	TRBJ2-1	CASSSLQGLQFF
TRBV15	TRBJ2-7	CATSVGQPYDEQYF
TRBV4-3	TRBJ2-1	CASSQDIGLAGPGLEQFF
TRBV27	TRBJ1-1	CASSSSPGMNTEAFF
TRBV6-4	TRBJ1-2	CASSESRANYGYTF
TRBV10-3	TRBJ2-3	CAIAPSAGVTDTQYF
TRBV12-3/TRBV12-4	TRBJ2-7	CASSWKGQGGSAHEQYF
TRBV4-3	TRBJ2-7	CASSQQGQGFYEQYF
TRBV20-1	TRBJ1-4	CSASRTGTPTNEKLFF
TRBV24-1	TRBJ2-3	CATSDPGLAGGTDTQYF
TRBV20-1	TRBJ2-7	CSARGGLAGRLDEQYF